This T cell receptor (beta chain) was profiled in a study of cytomegalovirus exposure and HLA in healthy donors. Across the whole study: The roughly 110 validation repertoires used the same platform as the 500 to 700 first-cohort repertoires, a later analysis reported.

The table came from immunoSEQ multiplex PCR; TCRdb's copy has only in-frame clones and leaves some out. The table lists some 190,000 clones, around 86% of them singletons. Study-level findings and limits: High specificity and sensitivity for cytomegalovirus status were reported for the classifier. The investigators catalogued some 150 TCR beta chains as cytomegalovirus-associated. Confirmation in vitro established that three CMV-associated chains were specific for CMV antigens.

This clone was seen once. Its antigen is unidentified. This CDR3 has 17 residues. Trimming at V came to 0 bases and at J to 6 bases, leaving 9 bases not matched to a gene. Germline-derived CDR1 and CDR2 are SGHRS and YFSETQ. The sequenced material came from PBMCs. The rearrangement joins TRBV5-1 to TRBJ2-1; 10 bases fit TRBD1. The clonotype was recovered from a woman in her late teens or twenties in good health and CMV-seronegative. CDR3 protein: CASSLAKWDRGSNEQFF. In nucleotides, the CDR3 is TGCGCCAGCAGCTTGGCCAAGTGGGACAGGGGAAGCAATGAGCAGTTCTTC.